The sequence of this TCR beta chain was determined in a study of spatial heterogeneity in lung cancer. The time point here: sample taken at primary tumor resection. No cells were sorted before sequencing. The whole RNA sequenced was extracted from tumor, nontumor lung or frozen PBMC. A unique molecular identifier was attached to every TCR cDNA molecule. TCRdb reanalysed the 5' RACE reads using MiXCR and keeps one entry per CDR3 protein. The sample shows 39,000 or so distinct CDR3 sequences, roughly 8% of them seen only once. This clonotype was seen ten or more times. The antigen remains undetermined. Study conclusions and caveats: Among blood samples, ubiquitous expanded tumor TCRs appeared more at resection than at follow-up.

This CDR3 is 14 amino acids long. From germline, CDR1 is DFQATT and CDR2 SNEGSKA (reference sequence). The J segment lost 4 bases and the V segment lost 2 bases, leaving 8 bases of the junction unmatched. This receptor was obtained from a male donor with early-stage non-small cell lung cancer. The chain has TRBV20-1 and TRBJ2-7, with 7 bases matching TRBD1. The starting material was PBMCs, obtained at surgery. CDR3 nucleotide sequence: TGCAGTGCTAGATACCCGGGACAGAGTTACGAGCAGTACTTC. It translates to CSARYPGQSYEQYF.